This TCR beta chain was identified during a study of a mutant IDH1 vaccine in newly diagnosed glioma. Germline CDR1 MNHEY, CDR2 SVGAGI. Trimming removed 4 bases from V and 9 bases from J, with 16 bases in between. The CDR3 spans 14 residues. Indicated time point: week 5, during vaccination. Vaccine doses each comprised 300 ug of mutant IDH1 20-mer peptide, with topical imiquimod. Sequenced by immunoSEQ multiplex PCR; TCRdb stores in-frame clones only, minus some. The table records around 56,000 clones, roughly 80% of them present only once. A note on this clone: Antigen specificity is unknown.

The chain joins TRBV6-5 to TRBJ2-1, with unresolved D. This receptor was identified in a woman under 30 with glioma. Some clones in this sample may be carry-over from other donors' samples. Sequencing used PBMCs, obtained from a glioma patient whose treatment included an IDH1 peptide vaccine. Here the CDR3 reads CASSSLGPTPEQFF. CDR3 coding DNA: TGTGCCAGCAGTTCCCTGGGCCCAACGCCTGAGCAGTTCTTC.